This T cell receptor (beta chain) came from a study of blood T cells in healthy people across ages (dated by TCRdb to between 2014 and 2016). Context from the whole study: In model experiments, roughly one uniquely barcoded TCR beta cDNA molecule per two T cells was captured by template switching. The donors were split into four age groups: young (average around 15 years), middle-aged (39), aged (approximately 60) and long-lived (over 75). To track age-related changes in TCR beta repertoire diversity, the study relied on deep sequencing normalized with unique cDNA molecular identifiers. For two donors (one aged 18 to 29 and one aged 80 or older), the study analyzed two additional independent replicas of 1 million unique cDNA reads from the same blood draw. Study-wide conclusions, independent of this receptor: Compared with the aged group, the long-lived group had more naive CD4+ T cells, fewer expanded clones and increased TCR diversity, a pattern suggesting age selection. A strong correlation was found between observed TCR beta diversity and the percentage of naive T cells measured by flow cytometry. The CMV infection status of donors was not known, potentially confounding age-related changes in expanded clonotypes. Estimates of total diversity from one million sequenced T cells were regarded as lower bounds and underestimates. Bulk unsorted PBMC profiling prevented conclusive comparison of naive and antigen-experienced compartments. As age increased, observed TCR beta diversity per million T cells dropped in a roughly linear way, and a significant reduction was already evident by age 40.

CDR1 and CDR2, looked up from the germline V gene, are SQVTM and ANQGSEA. Taken from cysteine to phenylalanine, the CDR3 has 12 residues. Only the CDR3 part of the read is kept: 36 bases, read in frame from the first base. The roughly 39 donors, aged about 6 to 100 years, were systemically healthy Caucasian individuals from Russia. Each donor gave roughly 9 milliliters of peripheral blood, drawn into EDTA-treated Vacutainer tubes. PBMCs were isolated by Ficoll-Paque density-gradient centrifugation, with at least 6 million obtained per sample. Total RNA was extracted from PBMCs with Trizol reagent, with at least 6 micrograms obtained per sample. The percentages of naive CD45RAhigh/CD27high T cells were determined by flow cytometry on a PBMC aliquot from every donor. As for this clonotype: Its binding antigen is unknown. The record has no base qualities; no much larger clone is one base away.

The method behind the library was 5' RACE. The sequencing machine was an Illumina HiSeq 2500. A second PCR of about 7 to 12 cycles was performed with a sample-barcoded 5' primer and a J-beta primer mix. A template-switch 5' adaptor carrying 12 random nucleotides introduced a unique molecular identifier onto each TCR beta cDNA molecule. At least 2.5 million CDR3-containing paired-end reads were obtained from each sample. All of the RNA was converted into first-strand cDNA using the Mint cDNA synthesis kit, with a TRBC-specific oligonucleotide serving as the primer. Following uracil-DNA glycosylase treatment, all cDNA underwent a first 18-cycle PCR with the universal primers M1SS and BC2_uni_R. The original pipeline was this. Each sample was normalized by randomly selecting 1 million high-quality reads, each carrying a distinct molecular identifier. Reads sharing molecular identifiers were discarded rather than binned into consensus sequences. MiTCR, with a Q25 quality threshold and the strictest error-elimination algorithm, was used for CDR3 identification, clonotype clustering and error correction. A nonparametric unseen species model using Euler transformation provided a lower-bound estimate of total TCR beta diversity. Starting from the raw public reads, TCRdb applied fastp trimming at Q25, assembled clones with MiXCR and retained in-frame beta chains. Entries that share a CDR3 protein sequence are merged under the most common genes and DNA. The V and J calls, along with clone size, are taken from TCRdb and not from the paper's own processing. The sample table contains more than 900,000 distinct CDR3 sequences; only one count was recorded for around 27% of them. 0.65% to 0.95% of the sample is taken by the ten largest.

The same data also contributed to another study, on T cells of mothers and their children. The second publication reports: Nine systemically healthy Caucasian individuals, comprising three mothers and their six children, were included as donors. cDNA synthesis consumed the entire amount of extracted RNA, loaded at about 1.5 ug RNA in each 15 ul reaction. In the second PCR, sample barcodes and 2-4 random nucleotides were introduced via the M1S primer. More than 9 million TCR beta CDR3 reads were obtained from each mother, and roughly 3.1 million reads were obtained from each child. TCR recombination output is similarly shaped by thymic selection in related and unrelated pairs, with a minor effect exerted by inherited differences. Normalized repertoire overlap was always found to be slightly, but never significantly, higher in related mother-child pairs than in unrelated mother-child pairs. No persistent microchimeric T cell clones were detected, at a sensitivity of 90 to 100 clones per million clonotypes. To look for features that set related mother-child pairs apart from unrelated individuals, the researchers ran deep NGS to compare the TCR beta repertoires of mothers and children. On average, the children were approximately 11 +/- 4 years old, while the mothers were around 42 +/- 4 years old. After adapter ligation with NEBNext reagents, the libraries were sequenced on Illumina HiSeq 2000 with 100+100 nt paired-end reads. To avoid cross-contamination, the mother libraries and the child libraries were prepared a month apart and sequenced in separate runs. Between roughly 500,000 and 2,300,000 distinct TCR beta clonotypes were identified per donor. Naive TCR beta clonotypes were estimated from low-frequency clonotypes matched to each donor's FACS-determined naive share, without sorting.

The clonotype originates from a girl aged 2 to 9 in good health. Sequenced material: blood. Here the chain combines TRBV29-1 and TRBJ2-7, with the D gene uncertain. The DNA end is a closer match to TRBJ2-1, so the J assignment may be wrong. The base sequence is TGCAGCGTTTTGGCCTTATACAATGAGCAGTTCTTC. It translates as CSVLALYNEQFF.